In its sample, the clone carrying this T cell receptor beta chain was seen once. Its antigen is unidentified. The data derive from a study of cytomegalovirus exposure and HLA in healthy donors. Turning to the study itself: Among the 300 to 500 donors who were genotyped, about 79% fell in the genetic ancestry cluster that is associated with self-reported Caucasian donors.

With 60 Vbeta and 13 Jbeta primers, the PCR was carried out. Using immunoSEQ multiplex PCR, the repertoire was profiled, and TCRdb retains in-frame clones only, with some absent. The table lists around 90,000 clones, around nine tenths of them singletons. Whole-study results and caveats: Among the most significant clusters, several appeared linked to common viral pathogens in a later analysis. According to reports, the classifier identified cytomegalovirus status with high specificity and sensitivity.

The J segment lost 8 bases and the V segment lost 1 base, leaving 4 bases of the junction unmatched. CDR3 length: 15 residues. Germline V CDR1 and CDR2: MGHDK, SYGVNS. It was healthy bone marrow donors who served as donors. The sequence was obtained from a man aged 30 to 45 in good health and CMV-seropositive. This rearrangement joins TRBV25-1 to TRBJ2-5; the match to TRBD2 covers 13 bases. Sequencing was carried out using PBMCs. CDR3 protein: CASSESRTSGSTQYF. CDR3 bases: TGTGCCAGCAGTGAATCTCGGACTAGCGGGAGTACCCAGTACTTC.